The 13 T cell receptor beta chains listed next were all sequenced from one sample in a study of CD8+ T cells in alopecia areata. Documented treatment: oral pan-JAK inhibitor, 5-10 mg twice daily. Extracted RNA was reverse transcribed, and the resulting cDNA served as sequencing template. TCRdb keeps only in-frame clones here, not all; method: immunoSEQ multiplex PCR. The sample has some 150,000 clones, around 50% seen once. The source material was CD8+ T cells sorted from blood, sampled at week 4, from a patient treated with tofacitinib. These receptor sequences come from a human donor with alopecia areata.

The CDR3 is CAWETGRVETEAFF. CDR3 nucleotide sequence: TGTGCCTGGGAGACAGGGAGGGTAGAAACTGAAGCTTTCTTT. The V call is TRBV30, the J call TRBJ1-1; 7 bases align to TRBD1. V lost 5 bases and J lost 5; bases outside the gene matches: 11. This CDR3 contains 14 residues. Germline CDR1 is GTSNPN and CDR2 is SVGIG (reference sequence).

In DNA, the CDR3 is TGTGCCAGCAGTTTCAGGGGAGATACGCAGTATTTT. Its translation: CASSFRGDTQYF. The gene calls are TRBV27 and TRBJ2-3; D is perhaps TRBD1 (6 bases). V lost 3 bases and J lost 5, with 6 bases in between. Germline V lookup: CDR1 MNHEY, CDR2 SMNVEV (reference sequence). The CDR3 extends over 12 amino acids.

This clone appeared a single time. The rearrangement joins TRBV5-4 to TRBJ2-7; a possible D gene is TRBD1 (5 bases). The V and J ends lost 4 bases and 2 bases respectively, with 16 bases between them. The CDR3 length is 15 residues. Germline lookup yields CDR1 SGHNT and CDR2 YYREEE (reference sequence). CDR3 in amino acids: CASSQERRQTYEQYF. The CDR3 coding sequence is TGTGCCAGCAGCCAAGAAAGGAGACAGACCTACGAGCAGTACTTC.

V gene TRBV2 combines with J gene TRBJ2-7; TRBD1 might be the D (6 bases). The ends were cut back, 7 bases at V and 5 bases at J, with 15 bases in the middle. The CDR3 covers 13 residues. The germline CDR1 and CDR2 sequences are SNHLY and FYNNEI. In DNA form, the CDR3 reads TGTGCCAGCATCTTGGGGGCTTACCACGAGCAGTACTTC. This gives the protein CASILGAYHEQYF. Variable domain in full (rest from reference TRBV2 and TRBJ2-7): EPEVTQTPSHQVTQMGQEVILRCVPISNHLYFYWYRQILGQKVEFLVSFYNNEISEKSEIFDDQFSVERPDGSNFTLKIRSTKLEDSAMYFCASILGAYHEQYFGPGTRLTVT.

J is TRBJ2-1 and V is TRBV9, with D possibly being TRBD1 (5 bases). Trimming removed 4 bases from V and 7 bases from J, with 9 bases in between. This CDR3 region has 12 residues. Per germline, CDR1 SGDLS and CDR2 YYNGEE. The CDR3 DNA follows: TGTGCCAGCAGCTCCCCAGGGAATGAGCAGTTCTTC. Protein product: CASSSPGNEQFF.

The chain employs TRBV27 and TRBJ1-5; 9 bases agree with TRBD1. CDR1 is MNHEY, CDR2 SMNVEV, per germline (reference sequence). The CDR3 is 14 residues long. After removal of 9 bases from V and 4 bases from J, the junction contained 7 bases not matched to a gene. CDR3 amino acids: CASQTGGPNQPQHF. Here the CDR3 DNA reads TGTGCCAGTCAAACAGGGGGCCCAAATCAGCCCCAGCATTTT.

This chain uses TRBV9 with TRBJ2-7, with D perhaps TRBD1 or TRBD2 (5 bases each). Germline V CDR1 and CDR2: SGDLS, YYNGEE. V lost 5 bases and J lost 3, with 12 bases in between. The CDR3 totals 13 residues. CDR3 nucleotides: TGTGCCAGCAGTCCGGGGCCCCTCTACGAGCAGTACTTC. It encodes CASSPGPLYEQYF.

The gene calls are TRBV30 and TRBJ2-7; perhaps D is TRBD1 or TRBD2 (5 bases each). V was clipped by 4 bases and J by 10 bases, with 17 bases between them. The CDR3 extends over 12 amino acids. Per the germline V gene, CDR1 is GTSNPN and CDR2 is SVGIG (reference sequence). CDR3 residues: CAWNDRGLVQYF. Here the CDR3 DNA reads TGTGCCTGGAACGACCGGGGCTTGGTACAGTACTTC.

The genes are TRBV15 and TRBJ2-5; D might be TRBD1 (5 bases). Germline-derived CDR1 and CDR2 are LNHNV and YYDKDF (reference sequence). The CDR3 runs 14 residues. V dropped 0 bases and J dropped 2 bases, with 7 bases sitting between them. CDR3 residues: CATSRETEQETQYF. CDR3 sequence (DNA): TGTGCCACCAGCAGAGAGACAGAACAAGAGACCCAGTACTTC.

This clone was detected only a few times. The chain carries TRBV29-1 and TRBJ2-5; no clear D. Germline V lookup: CDR1 SQVTM, CDR2 ANQGSEA. The V end lost 6 bases, the J end lost 2 bases, and 7 bases lay between the germline ends. The CDR3 contains 11 residues. The DNA of the CDR3 is TGCAGCGTCTCTATACAAGAGACCCAGTACTTC. The encoded protein is CSVSIQETQYF.

This clone was found a few times. The chain recombines TRBV5-1 with TRBJ2-2; D gene ambiguous. Trimming removed 4 bases at V and 2 bases at J, with 9 bases between. Germline assignment: CDR1 SGHRS and CDR2 YFSETQ. This CDR3 spans 14 amino acids. The CDR3 is CASSLLRNTGELFF. In nucleotides, the CDR3 is TGCGCCAGCAGCCTTCTACGTAACACCGGGGAGCTGTTTTTT.

The chain carries TRBV9 and TRBJ1-2, with a tentative D call TRBD1 (6 bases). Trimming removed 4 bases from V and 4 bases from J, with 20 bases in between. The CDR3 spans 16 residues. The V gene's germline CDR1 is SGDLS and CDR2 YYNGEE. DNA of the CDR3: TGTGCCAGCAGCACGTCTCGGGACACCGGGCTCTATGGCTACACCTTC. This sequence encodes CASSTSRDTGLYGYTF.

This chain links TRBV29-1 with TRBJ1-1, with a tentative D call TRBD1 (5 bases). Looked up from germline, CDR1 is SQVTM and CDR2 is ANQGSEA. V was shortened by 6 bases and J by 1 base, with 12 bases between the two germline ends. The CDR3 consists of 13 residues. The CDR3 sequence: CSVRTRWNTEAFF. CDR3 nucleotides: TGCAGCGTGAGGACACGATGGAACACTGAAGCTTTCTTT.